Below are 23 T cell receptor beta chains sequenced from a single sample in a study of cytomegalovirus exposure and HLA in healthy donors. The PCR used 60 Vbeta and 13 Jbeta primers. Profiled with immunoSEQ multiplex PCR; TCRdb holds only in-frame clones, not every one. The sample yields some 150,000 clones, 82% seen once. The sequenced sample was PBMCs. The origin of the receptors is a woman aged 50 to 65 in good health and CMV-seropositive.

V gene TRBV4-1 combines with J gene TRBJ1-5, with 7 bases aligning to TRBD1. The V gene end was trimmed by 0 bases and the J gene end by 9 bases; junction bases not matched to a gene: 2. The CDR3 totals 13 residues. Germline CDR1 reads MGHRA; CDR2 reads YSYEKL. The CDR3: CASSQDRGTPQHF. Written as DNA, the CDR3 is TGCGCCAGCAGCCAAGACAGGGGGACGCCCCAGCATTTT.

Only a few counts were recorded for this clone. The chain links TRBV18 to TRBJ1-1, with no clear D. The germline V gene has CDR1 KGHSH and CDR2 LQKENI. CDR3 size: 14 residues. Trimming removed 3 bases at V and 7 bases at J, with 15 bases between. As DNA, the CDR3 is TGTGCCAGCTCACCCCTATCCGCGATCGATGAAGCTTTCTTT. Encoded protein: CASSPLSAIDEAFF.

The CDR3 DNA follows: TGCGCCAGCAGTGAGGGCCAGGGGTACCGGGACGAGCAGTACTTC. Protein sequence: CASSEGQGYRDEQYF. The chain couples TRBV10-2 to TRBJ2-7, with D possibly TRBD1 on 6 matching bases. This CDR3 contains 15 residues. V was clipped by 2 bases and J by 5 bases, with 16 bases between them. CDR1 is WSHSY and CDR2 is SAAADI in the germline V gene.

The chain employs TRBV4-3 and TRBJ1-1; weak D call: TRBD1 (6 bases). The CDR3 extends over 15 amino acids. CDR1 is LGHNA, CDR2 YSLEER, per germline. V lost 0 bases and J lost 4, with 12 bases in between. As DNA, the CDR3 is TGCGCCAGCAGCCAAGATGAGGGGGAGAGCACTGAAGCTTTCTTT. It codes for CASSQDEGESTEAFF.

The chain joins TRBV30 to TRBJ2-1, with 9 bases identical to TRBD2. With 5 bases clipped from V and 4 bases from J, the junction kept 9 bases outside the gene matches. The CDR3 extends over 15 amino acids. The germline V gene has CDR1 GTSNPN and CDR2 SVGIG (reference sequence). CDR3: CAWGTSTSLYNEQFF. The CDR3 coding sequence is TGTGCCTGGGGGACTAGCACAAGTCTATACAATGAGCAGTTCTTC.

The rearrangement uses TRBV15 and TRBJ2-6; D may be TRBD1 (6 bases). The germline CDR1 and CDR2 sequences are LNHNV and YYDKDF (reference sequence). The CDR3 is made up of 18 amino acids. With 3 bases removed from V and 2 bases from J, the gap between germline ends came to 17 bases. The CDR3 protein is CATSRIPYRVPGANVLTF. In DNA, the CDR3 is TGTGCCACCAGCAGGATTCCTTACAGGGTTCCTGGGGCCAACGTCCTGACTTTC.

The chain is built from TRBV15 and TRBJ2-3; 10 bases map to TRBD2. Germline loops: CDR1 LNHNV, CDR2 YYDKDF (reference sequence). The V gene end was trimmed by 1 base and the J gene end by 3 bases; junction bases not matched to a gene: 4. The CDR3 totals 16 residues. The CDR3 region has the DNA TGTGCCACCAGCAGAGGGCTAGCGGGAGTTACAGATACGCAGTATTTT. This sequence encodes CATSRGLAGVTDTQYF.

The J gene is TRBJ2-3, the V gene TRBV27, with D maybe TRBD2 (6 bases). V lost 5 bases and J 3 bases, leaving 9 bases between the germline ends. The V gene's germline CDR1 is MNHEY and CDR2 SMNVEV (reference sequence). This CDR3 region has 13 residues. DNA for the CDR3: TGTGCCAGCAGTCCCCGGGGGACAGATACGCAGTATTTT. This sequence encodes CASSPRGTDTQYF.

This chain links TRBV15 with TRBJ2-6; D call uncertain. Germline V gene sequence: CDR1 LNHNV, CDR2 YYDKDF (reference sequence). CDR3 length: 17 residues. The V end lost 5 bases, the J end lost 0 bases, and 14 bases lay between the germline ends. The CDR3 reads CATSLESYGSGANVLTF. The CDR3 nucleotides read TGTGCCACCAGCCTCGAATCCTACGGCTCTGGGGCCAACGTCCTGACTTTC.

This chain connects TRBV14 to TRBJ2-6; D may be TRBD2 (6 bases). Trimming took off 6 bases at V and 1 base at J, with 16 bases between the two ends. This CDR3 is built from 17 residues. The germline CDR1 and CDR2 sequences are SGHDN and FVKESK. The CDR3 loop reads CASSGLTFYSGANVLTF. The CDR3 nucleotides are TGTGCCAGCAGTGGACTAACGTTTTATTCTGGGGCCAACGTCCTGACTTTC.

As DNA, the CDR3 is TGTGCCAGCAGCTCCAGCCCCGCGGCCTCTGGAAACACCATATATTTT. This gives the protein CASSSSPAASGNTIYF. The chain couples TRBV7-2 to TRBJ1-3; D gene uncertain. The CDR3 is made up of 16 amino acids. CDR1 is SGHTA and CDR2 is FQGNSA in the germline V gene. Trimming cost V 4 bases and J 0 bases, with 13 bases left between them. Complete variable domain (other parts from reference TRBV7-2 and TRBJ1-3): GAGVSQSPSNKVTEKGKDVELRCDPISGHTALYWYRQSLGQGLEFLIYFQGNSAPDKSGLPSDRFSAERTGGSVSTLTIQRTQQEDSAVYLCASSSSPAASGNTIYFGEGSWLTVV.

The chain carries TRBV6-4 and TRBJ2-1; 10 bases match TRBD1. In germline, CDR1 is MRHNA, CDR2 SNTAGT. CDR3 size: 14 residues. Trimming removed 2 bases from V and 9 bases from J; junction bases left unmatched: 4. The CDR3 region has the DNA TGTGCCAGCAGTGACCGGGACAGGGGCACTGAGCAGTTCTTC. Translation: CASSDRDRGTEQFF.

The chain carries TRBV11-2 and TRBJ2-1; D possibly corresponds to TRBD1 (5 bases). From germline, CDR1 is SGHAT and CDR2 FQNNGV. Trimming cost V 1 base and J 8 bases, with 18 bases left between them. CDR3 length equals 16 residues. The CDR3 region is CASSLGRREAGDEQFF. The CDR3 nucleotides read TGTGCCAGCAGCTTAGGTCGCAGGGAAGCAGGCGATGAGCAGTTCTTC.

The chain recombines TRBV19 with TRBJ1-6, with 9 nucleotides matching TRBD1. The CDR3 has 13 residues. The germline V gene encodes CDR1 LNHDA and CDR2 SQIVND (reference sequence). Trimming took 9 bases from V and 13 from J; bases not matched to a gene: 10. CDR3 loop: CASPGTGPSPLHF. CDR3 bases: TGTGCCAGCCCCGGGACAGGGCCCTCCCCCCTCCACTTT.

This chain connects TRBV2 to TRBJ1-5; 12 positions match TRBD1. The V segment lost 7 bases and the J segment 2 bases; nucleotides outside the gene matches: 6. The CDR3 runs 16 residues. The germline CDR1 and CDR2 sequences are SNHLY and FYNNEI. CDR3 loop: CASTGQGARGNQPQHF. In DNA, the CDR3 is TGTGCCAGCACGGGACAGGGGGCGCGTGGCAATCAGCCCCAGCATTTT.

V gene TRBV2 combines with J gene TRBJ1-5; 7 nucleotides agree with TRBD1. From germline, CDR1 is SNHLY and CDR2 FYNNEI. This CDR3 has 15 residues. V shed 5 bases, J shed 3 bases, and the junction held 7 bases outside the gene matches. CDR3 protein: CASSSTGAHNQPQHF. The DNA for the CDR3 is TGTGCCAGCAGTTCAACAGGGGCCCACAATCAGCCCCAGCATTTT.

This chain's CDR3 is CASSYGQSQPQHF. CDR3 DNA sequence: TGTGCCAGCAGTTACGGGCAGAGTCAGCCCCAGCATTTT. The V and J genes are TRBV6-5 and TRBJ1-5; D gene unclear. Trimming took off 2 bases at V and 6 bases at J, with 8 bases between the two ends. There are 13 residues in the CDR3. In germline, CDR1 is MNHEY, CDR2 SVGAGI.

The V call is TRBV27, the J call TRBJ2-1; D call uncertain. This CDR3 comprises 14 residues. Germline values: CDR1 MNHEY, CDR2 SMNVEV (reference sequence). Trimming took 3 bases from V and 4 from J, leaving 10 bases between them. CDR3 sequence reads: CASSFMGRYNEQFF. The CDR3 DNA reads as TGTGCCAGCAGTTTTATGGGCCGATACAATGAGCAGTTCTTC.

The chain links TRBV27 to TRBJ1-4; 10 bases are shared with TRBD1. The CDR3 sequence is 15 residues long. Germline V gene data show CDR1 as MNHEY and CDR2 as SMNVEV (reference sequence). The J segment lost 7 bases and the V segment lost 8 bases, leaving 10 bases of the junction unmatched. The CDR3 region is CASGDLGTGAEKLFF. The CDR3 DNA reads TGTGCCAGCGGGGACCTTGGGACAGGGGCTGAAAAACTGTTTTTT.

The chain employs TRBV28 and TRBJ2-1; 8 nucleotides agree with TRBD2. The CDR3 has 18 residues. CDR1 and CDR2 from the germline V gene are MDHEN and SYDVKM. V lost 4 bases and J lost 3; bases outside the gene matches: 14. The CDR3 loop reads CASSSLTGGRHGYNEQFF. For the CDR3, the DNA is TGTGCCAGCAGTTCCCTGACGGGGGGGCGGCACGGCTACAATGAGCAGTTCTTC.

The chain joins TRBV11-2 to TRBJ1-1, with D uncertain. The ends were cut back, 2 bases at V and 5 bases at J, with 3 bases in the middle. Germline CDR1 SGHAT, CDR2 FQNNGV. The CDR3 covers 11 residues. CDR3 DNA: TGTGCCAGCAGCTTACAAACTGAAGCTTTCTTT. It encodes CASSLQTEAFF.

This clone came up a few times. V usage is TRBV30 and J usage is TRBJ2-1, with TRBD2 matching 12 bases. The CDR3 contains 15 residues. The germline V gene has CDR1 GTSNPN and CDR2 SVGIG (reference sequence). V lost 3 bases and J lost 3; bases outside the gene matches: 3. The CDR3 DNA reads as TGTGCCTGGAGGACTAGCGGGGGATTCTACAATGAGCAGTTCTTC. This encodes CAWRTSGGFYNEQFF.

CDR3 DNA: TGCGCCAGCAGCGCCGGGAGTTCCTACGAGCAGTACTTC. This sequence encodes CASSAGSSYEQYF. The chain links TRBV5-1 to TRBJ2-5, with D perhaps TRBD2 (6 bases). The J call is in doubt because the DNA end fits TRBJ2-7 better. Germline CDR1 reads SGHRS; CDR2 reads YFSETQ. This CDR3 comprises 13 residues.